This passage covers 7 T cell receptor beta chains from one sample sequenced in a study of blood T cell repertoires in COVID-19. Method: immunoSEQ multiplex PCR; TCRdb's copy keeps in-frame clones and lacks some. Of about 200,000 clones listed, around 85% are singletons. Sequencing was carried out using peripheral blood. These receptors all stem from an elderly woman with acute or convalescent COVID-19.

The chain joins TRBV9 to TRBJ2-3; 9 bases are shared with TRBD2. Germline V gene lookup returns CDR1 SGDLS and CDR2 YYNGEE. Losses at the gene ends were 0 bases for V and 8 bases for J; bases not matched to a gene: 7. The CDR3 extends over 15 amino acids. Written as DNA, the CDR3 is TGTGCCAGCAGCGTAGCGGAGCGGGAGGTTGGTACGCAGTATTTT. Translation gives CASSVAEREVGTQYF. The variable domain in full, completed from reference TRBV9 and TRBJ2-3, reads DSGVTQTPKHLITATGQRVTLRCSPRSGDLSVYWYQQSLDQGLQFLIQYYNGEERAKGNILERFSAQQFPDLHSELNLSSLELGDSALYFCASSVAEREVGTQYFGPGTRLTVL.

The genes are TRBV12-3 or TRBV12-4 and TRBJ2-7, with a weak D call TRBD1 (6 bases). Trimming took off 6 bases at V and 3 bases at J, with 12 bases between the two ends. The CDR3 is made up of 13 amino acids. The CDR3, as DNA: TGTGCCAGCAGACAGGGATTAAGCTACGAGCAGTACTTC. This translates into CASRQGLSYEQYF.

This chain's CDR3 is CASSYSRGLGRETQYF. DNA for the CDR3: TGTGCCAGCAGTTACTCGAGGGGCTTGGGGAGGGAGACCCAGTACTTC. J is TRBJ2-5 and V is TRBV6-5; D perhaps matches TRBD2 (6 bases). Per the germline V gene, CDR1 is MNHEY and CDR2 is SVGAGI. The CDR3 covers 16 residues. V was clipped by 0 bases and J by 5 bases, with 16 bases between them.

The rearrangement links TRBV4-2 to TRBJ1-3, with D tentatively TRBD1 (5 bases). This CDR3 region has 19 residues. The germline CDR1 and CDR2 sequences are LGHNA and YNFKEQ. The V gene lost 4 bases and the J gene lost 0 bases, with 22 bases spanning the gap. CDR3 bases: TGTGCCAGCAGCCCCCAGACTGCAGGGAGCGGGATCTCTGGAAACACCATATATTTT. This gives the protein CASSPQTAGSGISGNTIYF.

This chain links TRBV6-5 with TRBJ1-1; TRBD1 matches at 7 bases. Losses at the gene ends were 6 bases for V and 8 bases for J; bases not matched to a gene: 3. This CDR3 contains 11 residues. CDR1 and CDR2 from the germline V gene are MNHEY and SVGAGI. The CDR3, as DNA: TGTGCCAGCAGAGACAGGGCCGAAGCTTTCTTT. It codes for CASRDRAEAFF.

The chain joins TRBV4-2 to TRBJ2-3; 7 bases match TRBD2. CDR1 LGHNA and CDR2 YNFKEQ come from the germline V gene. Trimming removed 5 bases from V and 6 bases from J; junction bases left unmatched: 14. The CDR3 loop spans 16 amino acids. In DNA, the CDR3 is TGTGCCAGCAGCTCCCCGGCGGGGAGGGCCGTGGATACGCAGTATTTT. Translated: CASSSPAGRAVDTQYF.

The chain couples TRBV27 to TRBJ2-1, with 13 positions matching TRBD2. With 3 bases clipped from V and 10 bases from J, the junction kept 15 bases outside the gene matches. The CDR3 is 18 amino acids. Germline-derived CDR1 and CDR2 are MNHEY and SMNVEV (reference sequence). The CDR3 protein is CASSLGLGLAGAVREQFF. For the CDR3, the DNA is TGTGCCAGCAGTTTGGGTCTAGGACTAGCGGGGGCCGTTCGGGAGCAGTTCTTC.